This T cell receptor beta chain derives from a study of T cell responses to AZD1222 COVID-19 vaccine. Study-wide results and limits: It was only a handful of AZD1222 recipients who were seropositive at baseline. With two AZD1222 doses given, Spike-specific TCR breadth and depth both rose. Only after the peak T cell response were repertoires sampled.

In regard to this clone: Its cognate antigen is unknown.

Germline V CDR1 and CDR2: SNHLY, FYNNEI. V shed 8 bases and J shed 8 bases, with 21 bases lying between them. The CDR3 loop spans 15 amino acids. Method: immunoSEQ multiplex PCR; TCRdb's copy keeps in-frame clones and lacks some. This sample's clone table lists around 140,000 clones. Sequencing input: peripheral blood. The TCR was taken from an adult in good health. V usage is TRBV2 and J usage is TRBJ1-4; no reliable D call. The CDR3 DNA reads TGTGCCAGCCGCAACCCCGGGCCCCCGGGAGAAAAACTGTTTTTT. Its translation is CASRNPGPPGEKLFF.